This T cell receptor beta chain was identified in a study of OX40 agonist ivuxolimab in advanced cancers. A remark on this clone: Antigen specificity is unknown.

Baseline was the first blood sampling point, followed by cycle 4 day 1 and cycle 7 day 1. General study points: Antigen specificity was not determined for the expanded peripheral T cells.

The CDR3 runs to 13 residues. Germline CDR1 and CDR2: LGHNA and YSLEER. Trimming pared 4 bases from V and 4 bases from J, leaving 9 bases between. The method was immunoSEQ multiplex PCR; TCRdb's version includes in-frame clones alone and lacks a portion of them. The repertoire holds 65,000 to 80,000 clones, with roughly 90% as singletons. This clonotype was obtained from an adult with an advanced solid tumor such as melanoma, head and neck, liver or kidney cancer. Sample: CD4+ or CD8+ T cells sorted from blood, taken in a trial of the OX40 agonist ivuxolimab. This sequence joins TRBV4-3 and TRBJ2-3, with D perhaps TRBD1 or TRBD2 (5 bases each). This CDR3 reads CASSLGTADTQYF. In DNA form, the CDR3 reads TGCGCCAGCAGCCTTGGGACGGCAGATACGCAGTATTTT.